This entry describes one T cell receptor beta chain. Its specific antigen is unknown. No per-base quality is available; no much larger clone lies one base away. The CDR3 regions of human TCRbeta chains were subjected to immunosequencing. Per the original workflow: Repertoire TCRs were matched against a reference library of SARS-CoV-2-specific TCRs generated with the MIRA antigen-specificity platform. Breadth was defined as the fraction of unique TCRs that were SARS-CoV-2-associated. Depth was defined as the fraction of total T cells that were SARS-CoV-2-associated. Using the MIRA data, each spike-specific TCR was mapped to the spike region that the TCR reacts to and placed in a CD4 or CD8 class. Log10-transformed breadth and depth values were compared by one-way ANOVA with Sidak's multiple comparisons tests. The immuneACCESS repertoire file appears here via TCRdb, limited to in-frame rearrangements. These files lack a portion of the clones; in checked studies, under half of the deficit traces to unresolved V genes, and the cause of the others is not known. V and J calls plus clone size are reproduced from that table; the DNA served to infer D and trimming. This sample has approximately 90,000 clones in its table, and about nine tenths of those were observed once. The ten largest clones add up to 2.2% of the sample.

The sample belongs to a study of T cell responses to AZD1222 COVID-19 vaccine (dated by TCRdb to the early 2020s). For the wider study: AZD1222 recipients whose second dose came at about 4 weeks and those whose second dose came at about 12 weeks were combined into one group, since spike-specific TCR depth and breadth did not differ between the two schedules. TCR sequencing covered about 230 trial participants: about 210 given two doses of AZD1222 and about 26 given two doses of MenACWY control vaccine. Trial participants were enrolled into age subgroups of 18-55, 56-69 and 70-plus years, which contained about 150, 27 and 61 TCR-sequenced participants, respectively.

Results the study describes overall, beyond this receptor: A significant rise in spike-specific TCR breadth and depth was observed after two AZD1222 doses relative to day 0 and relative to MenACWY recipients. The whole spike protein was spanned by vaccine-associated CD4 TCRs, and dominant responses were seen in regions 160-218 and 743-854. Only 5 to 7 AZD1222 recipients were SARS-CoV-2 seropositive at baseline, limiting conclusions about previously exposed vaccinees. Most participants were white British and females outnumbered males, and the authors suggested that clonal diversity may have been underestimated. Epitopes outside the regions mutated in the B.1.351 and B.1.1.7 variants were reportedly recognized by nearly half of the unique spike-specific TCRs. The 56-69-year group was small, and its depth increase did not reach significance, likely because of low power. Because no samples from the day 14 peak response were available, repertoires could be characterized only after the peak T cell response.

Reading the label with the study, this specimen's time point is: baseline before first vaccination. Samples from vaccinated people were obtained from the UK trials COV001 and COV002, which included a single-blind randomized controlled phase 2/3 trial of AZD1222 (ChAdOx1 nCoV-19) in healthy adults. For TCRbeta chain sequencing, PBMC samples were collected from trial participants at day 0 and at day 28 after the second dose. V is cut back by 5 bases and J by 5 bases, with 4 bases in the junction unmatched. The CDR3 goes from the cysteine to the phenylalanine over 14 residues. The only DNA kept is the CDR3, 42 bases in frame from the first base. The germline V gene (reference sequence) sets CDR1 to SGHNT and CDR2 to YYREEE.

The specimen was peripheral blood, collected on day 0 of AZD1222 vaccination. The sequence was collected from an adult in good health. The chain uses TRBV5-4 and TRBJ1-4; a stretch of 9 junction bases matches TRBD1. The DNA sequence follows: TGTGCCAGCAGTTTACAGGGGGCGAATGAAAAACTGTTTTTT. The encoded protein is CASSLQGANEKLFF.